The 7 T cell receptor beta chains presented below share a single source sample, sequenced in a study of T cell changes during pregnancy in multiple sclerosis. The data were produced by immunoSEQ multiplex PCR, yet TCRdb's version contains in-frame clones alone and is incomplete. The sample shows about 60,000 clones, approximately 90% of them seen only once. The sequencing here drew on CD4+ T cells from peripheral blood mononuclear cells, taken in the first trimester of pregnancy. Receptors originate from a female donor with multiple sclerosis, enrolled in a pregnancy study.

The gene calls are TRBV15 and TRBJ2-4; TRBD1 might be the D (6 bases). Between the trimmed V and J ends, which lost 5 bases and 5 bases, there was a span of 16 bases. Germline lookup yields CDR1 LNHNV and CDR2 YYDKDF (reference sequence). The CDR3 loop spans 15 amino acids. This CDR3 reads CATSPVGALQNIQYF. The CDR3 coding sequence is TGTGCCACCAGCCCCGTGGGGGCCCTTCAAAACATTCAGTACTTC.

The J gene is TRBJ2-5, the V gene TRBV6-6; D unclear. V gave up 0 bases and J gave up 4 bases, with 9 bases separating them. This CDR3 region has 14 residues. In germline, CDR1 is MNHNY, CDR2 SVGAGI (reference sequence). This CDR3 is CASSYSQRPETQYF. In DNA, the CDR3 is TGTGCCAGCAGTTACTCCCAGCGACCAGAGACCCAGTACTTC.

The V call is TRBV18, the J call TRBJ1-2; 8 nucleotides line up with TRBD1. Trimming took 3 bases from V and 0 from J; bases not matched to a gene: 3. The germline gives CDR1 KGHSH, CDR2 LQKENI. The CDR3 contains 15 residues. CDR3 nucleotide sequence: TGTGCCAGCTCACCGGGACAGGAGCCTAACTATGGCTACACCTTC. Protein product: CASSPGQEPNYGYTF. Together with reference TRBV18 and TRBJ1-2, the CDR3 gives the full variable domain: NAGVMQNPRHLVRRRGQEARLRCSPMKGHSHVYWYRQLPEEGLKFMVYLQKENIIDESGMPKERFSAEFPKEGPSILRIQQVVRGDSAAYFCASSPGQEPNYGYTFGSGTRLTVV.

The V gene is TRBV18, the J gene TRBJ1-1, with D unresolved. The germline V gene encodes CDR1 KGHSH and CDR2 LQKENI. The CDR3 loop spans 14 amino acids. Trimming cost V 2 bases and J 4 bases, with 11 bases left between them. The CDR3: CASSPIKEGTEAFF. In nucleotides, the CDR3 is TGTGCCAGCTCACCAATAAAAGAGGGCACTGAAGCTTTCTTT.

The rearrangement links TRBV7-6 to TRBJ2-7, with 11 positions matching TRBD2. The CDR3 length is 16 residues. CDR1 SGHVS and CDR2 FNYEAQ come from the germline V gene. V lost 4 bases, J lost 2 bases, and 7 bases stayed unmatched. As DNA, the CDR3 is TGTGCCAGCAGCTCCCCTACTAGCGGGGGAACCTACGAGCAGTACTTC. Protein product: CASSSPTSGGTYEQYF.

The CDR3 DNA reads TGTGCCAGGATAGACAGGGGATTCCAGCATTTT. Protein: CARIDRGFQHF. This rearrangement joins TRBV6-1 to TRBJ1-5; 8 positions match TRBD1. The CDR3 runs 11 residues. V lost 9 bases and J lost 12; bases outside the gene matches: 7. Germline lookup yields CDR1 MNHNS and CDR2 SASEGT.

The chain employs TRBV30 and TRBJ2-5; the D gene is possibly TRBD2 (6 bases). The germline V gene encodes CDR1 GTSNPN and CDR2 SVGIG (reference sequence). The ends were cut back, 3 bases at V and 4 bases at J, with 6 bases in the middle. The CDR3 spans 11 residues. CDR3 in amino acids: CAWSGGETQYF. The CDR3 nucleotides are TGTGCCTGGAGCGGGGGAGAGACCCAGTACTTC.